This T cell receptor (beta chain) was sequenced for a study of spatial heterogeneity in lung cancer. The trim removed 4 bases at V and 6 bases at J, leaving 1 base unmatched. Germline CDR1 DFQATT, CDR2 SNEGSKA (reference sequence). The CDR3 is made up of 12 amino acids. Time point given: sample taken at primary tumor resection. Sequencing was performed on whole RNA extracted from tumor and nontumor lung tissue, or from frozen PBMC, and the material was left unsorted. TCRdb used MiXCR to reprocess the 5' RACE reads, holding one entry per CDR3 protein. Here the sample spans 10,000 to 15,000 distinct CDR3 sequences, around 4% being singletons. This clonotype was seen ten or more times.

The rearrangement links TRBV20-1 to TRBJ2-1; TRBD1 aligns across 9 bases. This specimen was PBMCs, taken at surgery. This sequence was found in a male donor with early-stage non-small cell lung cancer. The CDR3 sequence: CSATDRGNEQFF. For the CDR3, the DNA is TGCAGTGCTACGGACAGGGGCAATGAGCAGTTCTTC.